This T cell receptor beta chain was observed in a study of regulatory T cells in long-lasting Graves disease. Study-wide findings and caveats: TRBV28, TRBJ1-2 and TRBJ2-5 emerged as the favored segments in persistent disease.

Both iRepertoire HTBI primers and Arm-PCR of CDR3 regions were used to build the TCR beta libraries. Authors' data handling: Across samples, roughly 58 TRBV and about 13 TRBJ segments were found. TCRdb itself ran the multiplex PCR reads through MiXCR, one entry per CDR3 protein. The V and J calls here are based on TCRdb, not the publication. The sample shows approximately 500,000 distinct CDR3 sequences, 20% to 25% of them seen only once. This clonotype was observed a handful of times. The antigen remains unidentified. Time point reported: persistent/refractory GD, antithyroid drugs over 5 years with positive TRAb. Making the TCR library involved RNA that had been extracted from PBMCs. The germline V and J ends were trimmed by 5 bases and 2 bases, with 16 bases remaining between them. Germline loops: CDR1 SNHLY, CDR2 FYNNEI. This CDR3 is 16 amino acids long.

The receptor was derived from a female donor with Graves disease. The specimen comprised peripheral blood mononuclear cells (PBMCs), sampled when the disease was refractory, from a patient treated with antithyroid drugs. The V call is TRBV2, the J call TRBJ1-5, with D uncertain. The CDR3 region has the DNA TGTGCCAGCAGTTACCGGTGGAAGGAGGGCAATCAGCCCCAGCATTTT. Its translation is CASSYRWKEGNQPQHF.